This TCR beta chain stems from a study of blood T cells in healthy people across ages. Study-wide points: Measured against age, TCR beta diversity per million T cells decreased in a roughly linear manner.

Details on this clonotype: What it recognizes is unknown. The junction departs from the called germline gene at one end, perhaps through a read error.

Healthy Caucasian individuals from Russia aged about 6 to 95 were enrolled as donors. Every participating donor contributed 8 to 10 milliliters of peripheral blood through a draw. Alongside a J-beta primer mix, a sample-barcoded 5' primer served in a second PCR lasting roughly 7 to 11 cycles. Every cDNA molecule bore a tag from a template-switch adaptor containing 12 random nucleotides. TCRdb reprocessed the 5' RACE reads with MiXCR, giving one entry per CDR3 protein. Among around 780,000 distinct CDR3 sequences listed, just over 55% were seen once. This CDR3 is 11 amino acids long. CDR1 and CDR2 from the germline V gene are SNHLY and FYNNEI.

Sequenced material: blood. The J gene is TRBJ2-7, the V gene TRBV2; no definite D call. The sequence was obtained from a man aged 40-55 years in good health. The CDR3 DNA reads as TGTACCAGCACGGACCTCTACGAGCAGTACTTC. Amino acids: CTSTDLYEQYF. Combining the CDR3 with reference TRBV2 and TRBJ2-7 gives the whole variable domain EPEVTQTPSHQVTQMGQEVILRCVPISNHLYFYWYRQILGQKVEFLVSFYNNEISEKSEIFDDQFSVERPDGSNFTLKIRSTKLEDSAMYFCTSTDLYEQYFGPGTRLTVT.